The next 28 T cell receptor beta chains were all read from a single sample in a study of beta chain features in type 1 diabetes (dated by TCRdb to 2017 to 2018). Findings and caveats that apply to the study as a whole: Type 1 diabetes patients showed a moderate but significant shortening of TCRB CDR3 length in all four CD4+ subsets.

Library prep was done by the immunoSEQ multiplex PCR assay. All of the isolated RNA was reverse transcribed with the High Capacity cDNA Reverse Transcription Kit, so expressed TCRB transcripts were sequenced. Drawn from immuneACCESS, this table holds only the in-frame rearrangements with V and J called that TCRdb kept. Clones are partly lost; checked studies trace under half to an unresolved V gene and leave the rest unexplained. The sample profile shows a few hundred thousand clones; roughly 13% of them were found once. The ten largest clones take up approximately 0.021% of the sample. Antigen specificity for these receptors is unknown. Material: naive CD4+ T cells from blood. The sample's cell subset or site, from its label and the paper: true naive CD4+ T cells. These receptor sequences come from a man younger than 45 with type 1 diabetes.

The chain is built from TRBV7-9 and TRBJ1-2; D ambiguous. V was shortened by 4 bases and J by 4 bases, with 10 bases between the two germline ends. The CDR3 has 13 residues. Per the germline V gene, CDR1 is SEHNR and CDR2 is FQNEAQ (reference sequence). CDR3 amino acids: CASSSPTRYGYTF. The CDR3 nucleotides read TGTGCCAGCAGCTCCCCCACGCGCTATGGCTACACCTTC.

This clone was seen a handful of times. The chain couples TRBV18 to TRBJ2-5; maybe TRBD1 (5 bases). This CDR3 has 14 residues. The germline V gene has CDR1 KGHSH and CDR2 LQKENI. Trimming took off 6 bases at V and 1 base at J, with 12 bases between the two ends. CDR3 region: CASSSPGFQETQYF. CDR3 DNA: TGTGCCAGCTCCTCACCAGGGTTCCAAGAGACCCAGTACTTC.

This clone was seen only a few times. The chain employs TRBV25-1 and TRBJ2-3; possibly TRBD1 for D (6 bases). V gave up 2 bases and J gave up 1 base, with 10 bases separating them. There are 15 residues in the CDR3. Germline CDR1 is MGHDK and CDR2 is SYGVNS. The CDR3 DNA follows: TGTGCCAGCAGTGAACCCGGGACACGCACAGATACGCAGTATTTT. Translation: CASSEPGTRTDTQYF.

Only a few counts were recorded for this clone. The rearrangement joins TRBV4-2 to TRBJ2-5; 9 positions match TRBD1. V shed 5 bases, J shed 5 bases, and the junction held 6 bases outside the gene matches. The germline gives CDR1 LGHNA, CDR2 YNFKEQ. This CDR3 comprises 14 residues. The CDR3 DNA follows: TGTGCCAGCAGCACACAGGGGGCGCCGGAGACCCAGTACTTC. This translates into CASSTQGAPETQYF.

This clone was detected a few times. The V call is TRBV4-1, the J call TRBJ2-7; 8 bases are a match to TRBD2. V shed 0 bases and J 3 bases; nucleotides not matched to a gene: 1. There are 14 residues in the CDR3. From germline, CDR1 is MGHRA and CDR2 YSYEKL. The CDR3 coding sequence is TGCGCCAGCAGCCAAGATCGGGAGGGCTACGAGCAGTACTTC. This encodes CASSQDREGYEQYF.

This clone was seen only a few times. The V call is TRBV18, the J call TRBJ2-7, with 7 bases lining up with TRBD1. The CDR3 is 14 amino acids. V shed 2 bases, J shed 5 bases, and the junction held 6 bases outside the gene matches. CDR1 and CDR2 from the germline V gene are KGHSH and LQKENI. The CDR3 nucleotides are TGTGCCAGCTCACCAGGAACAGGGGACCACGAGCAGTACTTC. It codes for CASSPGTGDHEQYF. The full variable domain, completed using reference TRBV18 and TRBJ2-7, is NAGVMQNPRHLVRRRGQEARLRCSPMKGHSHVYWYRQLPEEGLKFMVYLQKENIIDESGMPKERFSAEFPKEGPSILRIQQVVRGDSAAYFCASSPGTGDHEQYFGPGTRLTVT.

V usage is TRBV5-4 and J usage is TRBJ1-1; 8 bases are a match to TRBD1. The length of the CDR3 is 14 residues. Germline V gene lookup returns CDR1 SGHNT and CDR2 YYREEE (reference sequence). Trimming took 5 bases from V and 4 from J; bases not matched to a gene: 7. For the CDR3, the DNA is TGTGCCAGCAGGGCCCAGGGGGCGCGCACTGAAGCTTTCTTT. Its translation is CASRAQGARTEAFF.

This clone was detected a few times. This chain connects TRBV29-1 to TRBJ1-5, with D maybe TRBD1 (6 bases). Trimming stripped 5 bases from V and 2 bases from J, with 10 bases between. Germline assignment: CDR1 SQVTM and CDR2 ANQGSEA. The length of the CDR3 is 13 residues. The CDR3 loop reads CSVPGVGNQPQHF. The CDR3 DNA sequence: TGCAGCGTTCCAGGGGTCGGCAATCAGCCCCAGCATTTT.

This chain links TRBV7-6 with TRBJ2-5, with D tentatively TRBD2 (5 bases). This CDR3 comprises 14 residues. Germline CDR1 is SGHVS and CDR2 is FNYEAQ. V was clipped by 4 bases and J by 1 base, with 10 bases between them. This CDR3 reads CASSSGLTQETQYF. CDR3 bases: TGTGCCAGCAGCTCCGGACTGACCCAAGAGACCCAGTACTTC.

The CDR3 sequence is CASSQQGSDQPQHF. The CDR3 nucleotides are TGTGCCAGTAGCCAACAGGGATCGGATCAGCCCCAGCATTTT. The chain recombines TRBV19 with TRBJ1-5, with D perhaps TRBD1 (6 bases). There are 14 residues in the CDR3. Germline V gene lookup returns CDR1 LNHDA and CDR2 SQIVND (reference sequence). V shed 6 bases and J shed 5 bases, with 14 bases lying between them.

The chain combines TRBV7-9 with TRBJ2-5, with 7 bases fitting TRBD2. V was clipped by 7 bases and J by 5 bases; unmatched bases: 16. The CDR3 totals 16 residues. Germline CDR1 SEHNR, CDR2 FQNEAQ (reference sequence). CDR3 DNA: TGTGCCAGCACGCTCTACATGGGGGGGATCGATGAGACCCAGTACTTC. Its translation is CASTLYMGGIDETQYF.

The V and J genes are TRBV6-5 and TRBJ1-2; a weak D match, TRBD1 (5 bases). V lost 4 bases, J lost 4 bases, and 7 bases lay in between. Looked up from germline, CDR1 is MNHEY and CDR2 is SVGAGI. The CDR3 runs to 12 residues. This CDR3 is CASSSDSYGYTF. The CDR3 DNA follows: TGTGCCAGCAGTTCCGACAGCTATGGCTACACCTTC.

The chain joins TRBV11-2 to TRBJ2-7; D unclear. The V end lost 4 bases, the J end lost 4 bases, and 14 bases lay between the germline ends. Germline CDR1 is SGHAT and CDR2 is FQNNGV. This CDR3 is built from 14 residues. CDR3 region: CASSSIPRGYEQYF. CDR3 DNA sequence: TGTGCCAGCAGCTCCATCCCTCGAGGATACGAGCAGTACTTC. Supplemented by reference TRBV11-2 and TRBJ2-7, the full variable domain reads EAGVAQSPRYKIIEKRQSVAFWCNPISGHATLYWYQQILGQGPKLLIQFQNNGVVDDSQLPKDRFSAERLKGVDSTLKIQPAKLEDSAVYLCASSSIPRGYEQYFGPGTRLTVT.

This clone was seen only a few times. V usage is TRBV28 and J usage is TRBJ1-6; possibly TRBD1 for D (5 bases). CDR1 and CDR2 (germline): MDHEN, SYDVKM. V shed 8 bases and J shed 12 bases, with 17 bases lying between them. The CDR3 is 13 residues long. In DNA form, the CDR3 reads TGTGCCAGCTCCGGACACACCACACAACCCCTCCACTTT. It specifies CASSGHTTQPLHF. Using reference TRBV28 and TRBJ1-6 for the parts outside the CDR3, the full variable domain is DVKVTQSSRYLVKRTGEKVFLECVQDMDHENMFWYRQDPGLGLRLIYFSYDVKMKEKGDIPEGYSVSREKKERFSLILESASTNQTSMYLCASSGHTTQPLHFGNGTRLTVT.

V gene TRBV2 combines with J gene TRBJ1-5, with 7 bases aligning to TRBD1. The CDR3 runs 15 residues. Germline V gene lookup returns CDR1 SNHLY and CDR2 FYNNEI. The V gene end was trimmed by 8 bases and the J gene end by 2 bases; junction bases not matched to a gene: 9. The CDR3 DNA reads TGTGCCAGCGCGAAGGGGGCGTGGGGCAATCAGCCCCAGCATTTT. It specifies CASAKGAWGNQPQHF.

This clone showed up just a few times. This rearrangement joins TRBV27 to TRBJ2-7, with D perhaps matching TRBD2 (6 bases). The CDR3 sequence is 16 residues long. The V gene's germline CDR1 is MNHEY and CDR2 SMNVEV (reference sequence). V was clipped by 4 bases and J by 6 bases, with 22 bases between them. In DNA form, the CDR3 reads TGTGCCAGCAGTTCGAACCGGGAGCCGGCTGGGTCCGAGCAGTACTTC. It is translated as CASSSNREPAGSEQYF.

This clone occurred many times. The chain has TRBV29-1 and TRBJ2-1; no clear D gene. The CDR3 consists of 10 residues. The ends were cut back, 7 bases at V and 5 bases at J, with 6 bases in the middle. Germline values: CDR1 SQVTM, CDR2 ANQGSEA. The CDR3 sequence: CSARNNEQFF. For the CDR3, the DNA is TGCAGCGCCAGGAACAATGAGCAGTTCTTC.

This clone came up a few times. V and J are TRBV7-2 and TRBJ2-3; 8 bases map to TRBD2. CDR3 length: 14 residues. The germline CDR1 and CDR2 sequences are SGHTA and FQGNSA. Trimming removed 6 bases from V and 0 bases from J; junction bases left unmatched: 2. The CDR3 region is CASRPSGSTDTQYF. Here the CDR3 DNA reads TGTGCCAGCAGACCTAGCGGGAGCACAGATACGCAGTATTTT.

The sample holds a few counts of this clone. The rearrangement uses TRBV6-1 and TRBJ2-5, with 9 bases aligning to TRBD2. V gave up 3 bases and J gave up 4 bases; unmatched junction bases: 6. Germline CDR1 is MNHNS and CDR2 is SASEGT. There are 15 residues in the CDR3. CDR3 residues: CASSEKGLARETQYF. The CDR3 DNA reads as TGTGCCAGCAGTGAGAAGGGACTAGCCAGAGAGACCCAGTACTTC.

Only a few counts were recorded for this clone. The junction and the germline gene differ at one end; a read error may be behind it. This chain joins TRBV29-1 and TRBJ1-5; 9 bases fit TRBD1. Germline CDR1 is SQVTM and CDR2 is ANQGSEA. There are 15 residues in the CDR3. The CDR3 nucleotides are TGCAGCGTGGAAGGGGGACAGGGAAGCAATCAGCCCCAGCATTTT. It yields the protein CSVEGGQGSNQPQHF.

The chain employs TRBV27 and TRBJ2-1; 10 nucleotides match TRBD1. The trim removed 10 bases at V and 4 bases at J, leaving 7 bases unmatched. Germline V lookup: CDR1 MNHEY, CDR2 SMNVEV (reference sequence). CDR3 length: 14 amino acids. CDR3 nucleotides: TGTGCCATCCGGGGACAGGGGTTATACAATGAGCAGTTCTTC. This translates into CAIRGQGLYNEQFF.

This clone was seen a handful of times. This chain joins TRBV18 and TRBJ1-5; possible D gene TRBD1, 5 bases. This CDR3 has 13 amino acids. Trimming cost V 5 bases and J 4 bases, with 9 bases left between them. CDR1 and CDR2 (germline): KGHSH, LQKENI. CDR3 amino acids: CASSGALNQPQHF. The DNA for the CDR3 is TGTGCCAGCTCAGGGGCGTTAAATCAGCCCCAGCATTTT. Complete variable domain (other parts from reference TRBV18 and TRBJ1-5): NAGVMQNPRHLVRRRGQEARLRCSPMKGHSHVYWYRQLPEEGLKFMVYLQKENIIDESGMPKERFSAEFPKEGPSILRIQQVVRGDSAAYFCASSGALNQPQHFGDGTRLSIL.

In its sample, this clone was seen a few times. The same CDR3 is also encoded by other DNA sequences in this sample. J is TRBJ2-2 and V is TRBV6-5; D possibly corresponds to TRBD2 (5 bases). Deletions cut 0 bases from V and 0 bases from J, with 8 bases between. This CDR3 is built from 16 residues. Germline lookup yields CDR1 MNHEY and CDR2 SVGAGI. The CDR3 protein is CASSYSSGANTGELFF. The CDR3 DNA reads as TGTGCCAGCAGTTACTCGTCCGGGGCGAACACCGGGGAGCTGTTTTTT.

This clone was observed a few times. The V call is TRBV15, the J call TRBJ2-7; no clear D gene. CDR1 LNHNV and CDR2 YYDKDF come from the germline V gene (reference sequence). This CDR3 is 14 amino acids long. The V gene lost 1 base and the J gene lost 1 base, with 8 bases spanning the gap. CDR3 sequence (DNA): TGTGCCACCAGCAGAGGAGGTCAGTCCTACGAGCAGTACTTC. This gives the protein CATSRGGQSYEQYF.

This clone was found a few times. V usage is TRBV2 and J usage is TRBJ2-7; 7 nucleotides agree with TRBD1. CDR1 is SNHLY and CDR2 is FYNNEI in the germline V gene. The CDR3 sequence is 13 residues long. V gave up 6 bases and J gave up 3 bases; unmatched junction bases: 5. The CDR3 sequence is CASRGQRFYEQYF. CDR3 nucleotide sequence: TGTGCCAGCAGGGGACAGAGATTCTACGAGCAGTACTTC.

A few counts support this clone. This rearrangement joins TRBV30 to TRBJ1-2; D possibly corresponds to TRBD1 (5 bases). The CDR3 length is 12 residues. The germline V and J ends were trimmed by 3 bases and 7 bases, with 12 bases remaining between them. CDR1 and CDR2 (germline): GTSNPN, SVGIG (reference sequence). The DNA of the CDR3 is TGTGCCTGGAGCATCAGGGAGGCTGGCTACACCTTC. This codes for CAWSIREAGYTF.

This clone was detected a few times. V and J are TRBV5-1 and TRBJ1-3, with 7 nucleotides matching TRBD1. The V gene end was trimmed by 5 bases and the J gene end by 1 base; junction bases not matched to a gene: 6. This CDR3 contains 15 residues. Germline V CDR1 and CDR2: SGHRS, YFSETQ. The CDR3 nucleotides are TGCGCCAGCAGTAACGAGGGGGCGTCTGGAAACACCATATATTTT. Amino acids: CASSNEGASGNTIYF.

Only a few counts were recorded for this clone. The chain joins TRBV2 to TRBJ1-1; weak D call: TRBD1 (6 bases). V lost 1 base, J lost 9 bases, and 12 bases lay in between. Looked up from germline, CDR1 is SNHLY and CDR2 is FYNNEI. The CDR3 runs 13 residues. CDR3 region: CASSEDRERKAFF. The CDR3 nucleotides read TGTGCCAGCAGTGAAGACAGGGAAAGGAAAGCTTTCTTT.